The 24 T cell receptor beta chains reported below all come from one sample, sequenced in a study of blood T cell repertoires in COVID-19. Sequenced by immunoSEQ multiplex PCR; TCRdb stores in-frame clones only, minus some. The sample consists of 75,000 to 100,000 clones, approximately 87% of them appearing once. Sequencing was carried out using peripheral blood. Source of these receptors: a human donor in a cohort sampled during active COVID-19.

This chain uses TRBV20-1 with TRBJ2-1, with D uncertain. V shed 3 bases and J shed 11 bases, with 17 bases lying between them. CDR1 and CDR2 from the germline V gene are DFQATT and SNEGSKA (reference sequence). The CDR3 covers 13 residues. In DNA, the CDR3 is TGCAGTGCTAGTCAGGTCGGCAATAATAAGCAGTTCTTC. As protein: CSASQVGNNKQFF.

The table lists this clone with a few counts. CDR3 DNA: TGTGCCAGCAGCTTAGCGGCAGGGGATCAGCCCCAGCATTTT. Its translation is CASSLAAGDQPQHF. The chain carries TRBV11-2 and TRBJ1-5, with D maybe TRBD1 (6 bases). The ends were cut back, 1 base at V and 5 bases at J, with 9 bases in the middle. The CDR3 totals 14 residues. Germline lookup yields CDR1 SGHAT and CDR2 FQNNGV.

The CDR3 loop is CASSYTGLAEDTQYF. In nucleotides, the CDR3 is TGTGCCAGCAGTTACACAGGACTAGCGGAAGATACGCAGTATTTT. The V gene is TRBV6-2 or TRBV6-3, the J gene TRBJ2-3; 10 nucleotides line up with TRBD2. Germline lookup yields CDR1 MNHEY and CDR2 SVGEGT. The junction had 4 bases not matched to a gene; V was cut back by 2 bases and J by 5 bases. The CDR3 has 15 residues.

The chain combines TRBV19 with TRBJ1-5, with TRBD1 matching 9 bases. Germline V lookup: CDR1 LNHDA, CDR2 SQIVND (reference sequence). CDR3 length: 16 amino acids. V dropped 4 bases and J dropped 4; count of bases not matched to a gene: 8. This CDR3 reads CASSTPGQGPNQPQHF. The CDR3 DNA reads TGTGCCAGTAGTACGCCGGGACAGGGTCCAAATCAGCCCCAGCATTTT.

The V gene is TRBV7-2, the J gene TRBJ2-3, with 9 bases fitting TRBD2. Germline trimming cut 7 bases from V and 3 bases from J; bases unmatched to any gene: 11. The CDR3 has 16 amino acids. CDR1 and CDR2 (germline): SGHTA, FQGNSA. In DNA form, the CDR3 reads TGTGCCAGCACCTTGTATAGCGGGAGTTTTACAGATACGCAGTATTTT. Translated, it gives CASTLYSGSFTDTQYF. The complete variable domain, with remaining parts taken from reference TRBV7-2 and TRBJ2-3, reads GAGVSQSPSNKVTEKGKDVELRCDPISGHTALYWYRQSLGQGLEFLIYFQGNSAPDKSGLPSDRFSAERTGGSVSTLTIQRTQQEDSAVYLCASTLYSGSFTDTQYFGPGTRLTVL.

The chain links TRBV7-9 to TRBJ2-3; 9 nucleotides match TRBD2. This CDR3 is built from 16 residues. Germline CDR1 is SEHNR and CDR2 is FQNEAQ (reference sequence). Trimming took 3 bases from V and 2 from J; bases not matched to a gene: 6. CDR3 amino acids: CASSFFIAGATDTQYF. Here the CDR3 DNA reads TGTGCCAGCAGCTTTTTCATAGCGGGGGCCACAGATACGCAGTATTTT.

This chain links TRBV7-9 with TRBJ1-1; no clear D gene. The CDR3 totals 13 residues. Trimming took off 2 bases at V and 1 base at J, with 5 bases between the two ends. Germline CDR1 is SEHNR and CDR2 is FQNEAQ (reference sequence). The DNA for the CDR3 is TGTGCCAGCAGCTTAAACAGGAACACTGAAGCTTTCTTT. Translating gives CASSLNRNTEAFF.

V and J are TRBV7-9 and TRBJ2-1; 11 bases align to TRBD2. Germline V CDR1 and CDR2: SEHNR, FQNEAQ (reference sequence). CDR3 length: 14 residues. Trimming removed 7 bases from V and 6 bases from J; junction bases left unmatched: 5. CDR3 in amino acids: CASTLAGGPNEQFF. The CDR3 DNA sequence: TGTGCCAGCACCCTAGCGGGAGGTCCCAATGAGCAGTTCTTC. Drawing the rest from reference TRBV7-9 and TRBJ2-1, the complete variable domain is DTGVSQNPRHKITKRGQNVTFRCDPISEHNRLYWYRQTLGQGPEFLTYFQNEAQLEKSRLLSDRFSAERPKGSFSTLEIQRTEQGDSAMYLCASTLAGGPNEQFFGPGTRLTVL.

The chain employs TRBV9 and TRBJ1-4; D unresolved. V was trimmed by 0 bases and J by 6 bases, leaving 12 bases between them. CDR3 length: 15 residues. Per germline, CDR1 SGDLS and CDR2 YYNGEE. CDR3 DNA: TGTGCCAGCAGCGTAGATCCAGGAACAGATGAAAAACTGTTTTTT. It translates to CASSVDPGTDEKLFF.

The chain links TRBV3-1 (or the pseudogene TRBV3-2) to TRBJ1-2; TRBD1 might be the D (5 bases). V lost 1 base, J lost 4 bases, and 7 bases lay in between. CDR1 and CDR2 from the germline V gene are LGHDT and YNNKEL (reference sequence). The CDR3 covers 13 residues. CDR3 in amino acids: CASSQVGGYGYTF. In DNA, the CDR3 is TGTGCCAGCAGCCAAGTCGGGGGCTATGGCTACACCTTC.

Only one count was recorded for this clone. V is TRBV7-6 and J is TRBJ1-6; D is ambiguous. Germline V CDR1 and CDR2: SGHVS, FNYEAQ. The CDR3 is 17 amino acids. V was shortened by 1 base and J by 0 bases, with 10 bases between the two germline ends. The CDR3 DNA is TGTGCCAGCAGCTTAGTAGTCGGACTCTCCTATAATTCACCCCTCCACTTT. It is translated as CASSLVVGLSYNSPLHF.

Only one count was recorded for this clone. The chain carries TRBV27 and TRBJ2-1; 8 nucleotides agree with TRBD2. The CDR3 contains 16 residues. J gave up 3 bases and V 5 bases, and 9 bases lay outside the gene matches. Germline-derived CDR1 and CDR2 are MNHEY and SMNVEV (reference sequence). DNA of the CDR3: TGTGCCAGCAGTGCCCGAGAGCGGGGGATCTACAATGAGCAGTTCTTC. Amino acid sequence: CASSARERGIYNEQFF.

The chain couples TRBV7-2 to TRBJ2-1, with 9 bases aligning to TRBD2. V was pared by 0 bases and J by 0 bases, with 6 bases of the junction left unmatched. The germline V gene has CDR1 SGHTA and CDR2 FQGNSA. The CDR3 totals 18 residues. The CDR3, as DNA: TGTGCCAGCAGCTTAGCCCCTGGACTAGCGTACTCCTACAATGAGCAGTTCTTC. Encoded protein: CASSLAPGLAYSYNEQFF.

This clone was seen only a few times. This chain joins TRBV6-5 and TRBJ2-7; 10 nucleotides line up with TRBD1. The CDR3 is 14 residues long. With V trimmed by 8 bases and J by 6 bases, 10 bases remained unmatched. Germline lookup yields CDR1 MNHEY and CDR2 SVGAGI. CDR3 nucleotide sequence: TGTGCCAGCGGCATGGGACAGGGGATTGGCGAGCAGTACTTC. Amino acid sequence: CASGMGQGIGEQYF.

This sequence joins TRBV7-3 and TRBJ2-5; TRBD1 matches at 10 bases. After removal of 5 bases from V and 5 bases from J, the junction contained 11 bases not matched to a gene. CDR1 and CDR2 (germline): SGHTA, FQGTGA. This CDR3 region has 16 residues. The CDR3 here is CASSGAGTGERETQYF. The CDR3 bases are TGTGCCAGCAGCGGTGCGGGGACAGGGGAAAGGGAGACCCAGTACTTC.

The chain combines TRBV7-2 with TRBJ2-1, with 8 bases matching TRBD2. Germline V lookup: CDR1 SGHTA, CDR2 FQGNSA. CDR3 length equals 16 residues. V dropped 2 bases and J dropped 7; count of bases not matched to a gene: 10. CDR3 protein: CASSLKTGGPGNEQFF. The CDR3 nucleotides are TGTGCCAGCAGCTTAAAAACGGGAGGGCCGGGGAATGAGCAGTTCTTC.

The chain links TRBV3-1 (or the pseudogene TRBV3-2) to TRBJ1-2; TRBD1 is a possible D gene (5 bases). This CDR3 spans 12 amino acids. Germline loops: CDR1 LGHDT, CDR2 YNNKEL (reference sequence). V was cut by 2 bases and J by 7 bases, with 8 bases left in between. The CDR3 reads CASSQPQGGYTF. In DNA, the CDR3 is TGTGCCAGCAGCCAACCGCAGGGTGGCTACACCTTC.

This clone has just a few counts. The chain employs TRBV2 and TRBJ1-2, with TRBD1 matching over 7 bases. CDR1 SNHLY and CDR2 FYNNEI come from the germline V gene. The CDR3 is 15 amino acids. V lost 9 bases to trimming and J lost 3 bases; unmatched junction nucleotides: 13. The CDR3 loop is CASRQDRAFDYGYTF. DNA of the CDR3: TGTGCCAGTCGCCAAGACAGGGCATTTGACTATGGCTACACCTTC. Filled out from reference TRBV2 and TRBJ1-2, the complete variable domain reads EPEVTQTPSHQVTQMGQEVILRCVPISNHLYFYWYRQILGQKVEFLVSFYNNEISEKSEIFDDQFSVERPDGSNFTLKIRSTKLEDSAMYFCASRQDRAFDYGYTFGSGTRLTVV.

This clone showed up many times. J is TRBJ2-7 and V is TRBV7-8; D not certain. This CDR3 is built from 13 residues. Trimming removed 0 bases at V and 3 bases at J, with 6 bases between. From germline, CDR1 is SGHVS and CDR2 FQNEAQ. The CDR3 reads CASSLARSYEQYF. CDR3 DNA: TGTGCCAGCAGCTTAGCGCGAAGCTACGAGCAGTACTTC.

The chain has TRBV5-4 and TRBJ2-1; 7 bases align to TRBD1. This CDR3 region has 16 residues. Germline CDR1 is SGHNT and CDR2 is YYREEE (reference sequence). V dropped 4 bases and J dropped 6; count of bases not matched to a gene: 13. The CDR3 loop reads CASSKQGTQSFNEQFF. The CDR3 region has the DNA TGTGCCAGCAGCAAACAGGGGACCCAATCTTTCAATGAGCAGTTCTTC.

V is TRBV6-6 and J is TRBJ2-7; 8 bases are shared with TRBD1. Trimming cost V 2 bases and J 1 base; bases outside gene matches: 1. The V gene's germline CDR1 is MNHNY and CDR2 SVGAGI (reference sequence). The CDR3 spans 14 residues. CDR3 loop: CASSYRDRSYEQYF. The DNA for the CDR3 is TGTGCCAGCAGTTACCGGGACAGGTCCTACGAGCAGTACTTC.

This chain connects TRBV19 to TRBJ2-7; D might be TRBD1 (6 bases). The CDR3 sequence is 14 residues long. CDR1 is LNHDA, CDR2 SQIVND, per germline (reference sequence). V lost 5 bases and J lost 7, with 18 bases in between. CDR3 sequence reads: CASSAQGWALEQYF. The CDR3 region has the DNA TGTGCCAGTAGTGCTCAGGGGTGGGCCCTTGAGCAGTACTTC. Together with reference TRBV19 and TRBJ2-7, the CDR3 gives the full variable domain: DGGITQSPKYLFRKEGQNVTLSCEQNLNHDAMYWYRQDPGQGLRLIYYSQIVNDFQKGDIAEGYSVSREKKESFPLTVTSAQKNPTAFYLCASSAQGWALEQYFGPGTRLTVT.

DNA of the CDR3: TGTGCCAGCAGCCGCGCCGGCGGTAGCACAGATACGCAGTATTTT. As protein: CASSRAGGSTDTQYF. The rearrangement uses TRBV27 and TRBJ2-3; D is undetermined. Germline loops: CDR1 MNHEY, CDR2 SMNVEV (reference sequence). The CDR3 sequence is 15 residues long. Trimming pared 6 bases from V and 0 bases from J, leaving 13 bases between.

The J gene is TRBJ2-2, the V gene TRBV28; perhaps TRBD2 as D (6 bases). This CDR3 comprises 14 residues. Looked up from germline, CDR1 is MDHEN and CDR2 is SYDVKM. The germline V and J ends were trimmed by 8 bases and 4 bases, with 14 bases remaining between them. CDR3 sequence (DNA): TGTGCCAGCCGGGACTTAGTGTTCACCGGGGAGCTGTTTTTT. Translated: CASRDLVFTGELFF. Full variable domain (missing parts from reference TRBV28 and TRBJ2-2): DVKVTQSSRYLVKRTGEKVFLECVQDMDHENMFWYRQDPGLGLRLIYFSYDVKMKEKGDIPEGYSVSREKKERFSLILESASTNQTSMYLCASRDLVFTGELFFGEGSRLTVL.